This T cell receptor (beta chain) was recovered during a study of Ad26.COV2.S vaccination and SARS-CoV-2 variants. At the level of the study: A COV1001 Ad26.COV2.S trial-arm participant provided the sample. Study conclusions and caveats: Placebo recipients showed lower spike-specific TCR breadth than vaccinees. Similar non-spike TCR breadth was observed in recipients of vaccine and of placebo.

Libraries were prepared by immunoSEQ multiplex PCR; TCRdb keeps only in-frame clonotypes and omits some of them. The sample includes about half a million clones, roughly nine tenths of them seen just once. Treatment meaning: about 20 received Ad26.COV2.S at low or high dose, single or two shots; several received placebo; per-sample allocation not given. Day 63 after the first injection of vaccine or placebo was the sampling time. The vaccine delivered Wuhan-strain SARS-CoV-2 spike through an Ad26 vector. A note on this clone: The antigen is not known. This sample also contains other DNA sequences that code for the same CDR3.

The CDR3 is 14 amino acids. Germline V gives CDR1 SNHLY, CDR2 FYNNEI. Losses at the gene ends were 6 bases for V and 2 bases for J; bases not matched to a gene: 4. The sequencing used peripheral blood, collected in a trial of Ad26.COV2.S vaccine versus placebo. The clonotype comes from a person between 18 and 65 years old who received the Ad26.COV2.S COVID-19 vaccine or a placebo. J is TRBJ1-1 and V is TRBV2; 9 bases agree with TRBD1. Written as DNA, the CDR3 is TGTGCCAGCAGATACAGGGGGCTCAACACTGAAGCTTTCTTT. The encoded protein is CASRYRGLNTEAFF.